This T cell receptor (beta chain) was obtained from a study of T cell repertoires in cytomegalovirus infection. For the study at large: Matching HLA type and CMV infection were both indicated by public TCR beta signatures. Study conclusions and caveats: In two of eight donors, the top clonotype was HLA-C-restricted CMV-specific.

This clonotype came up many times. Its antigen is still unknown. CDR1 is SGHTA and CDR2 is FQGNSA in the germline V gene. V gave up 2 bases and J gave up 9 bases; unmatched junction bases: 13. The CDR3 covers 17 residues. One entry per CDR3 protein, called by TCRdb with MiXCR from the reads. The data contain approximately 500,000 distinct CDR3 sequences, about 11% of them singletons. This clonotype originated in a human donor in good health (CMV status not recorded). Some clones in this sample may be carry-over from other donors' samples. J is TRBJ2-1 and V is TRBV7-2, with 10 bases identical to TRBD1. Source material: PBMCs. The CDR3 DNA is TGTGCCAGCAGCTTATCCTCCGGGACAGGGGCTTGGGCTGAGCAGTTCTTC. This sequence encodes CASSLSSGTGAWAEQFF.